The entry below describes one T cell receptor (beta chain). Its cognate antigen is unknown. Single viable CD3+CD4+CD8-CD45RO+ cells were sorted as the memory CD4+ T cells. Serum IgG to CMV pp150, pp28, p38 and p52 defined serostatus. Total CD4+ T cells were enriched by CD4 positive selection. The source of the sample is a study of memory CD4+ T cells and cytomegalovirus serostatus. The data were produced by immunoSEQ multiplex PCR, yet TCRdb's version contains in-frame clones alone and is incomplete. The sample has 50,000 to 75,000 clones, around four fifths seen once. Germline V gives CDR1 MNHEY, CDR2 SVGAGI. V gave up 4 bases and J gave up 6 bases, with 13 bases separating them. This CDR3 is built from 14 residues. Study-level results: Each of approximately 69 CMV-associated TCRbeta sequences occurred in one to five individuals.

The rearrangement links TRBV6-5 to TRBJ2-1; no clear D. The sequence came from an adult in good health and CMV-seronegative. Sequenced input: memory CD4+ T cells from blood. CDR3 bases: TGTGCCAGCAGTTCCCCTTCCGGGCGCAATGAGCAGTTCTTC. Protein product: CASSSPSGRNEQFF.